This TCR beta chain was sequenced during a study of T cells after yellow fever vaccination. The study, taken as a whole, reports: CD4 and CD8 compartments shared a small share of clonotypes, likely from convergent recombination.

This clonotype was seen a handful of times. Its antigen is not identified. MiXCR, applied by TCRdb to the 5' RACE reads, yields one record per CDR3 protein. The table lists hundreds of thousands of distinct CDR3 sequences, around 16% of them singletons. V dropped 6 bases and J dropped 13; count of bases not matched to a gene: 10. This CDR3 has 12 amino acids. CDR1 and CDR2 (germline): MNHEY, SVGAGI. The specimen was PBMCs, collected less than 6 days after the first yellow fever vaccination. The chain employs TRBV6-5 and TRBJ2-5; 8 nucleotides match TRBD1. This clonotype originated in a man aged 18 to 29 who received the YFV17D yellow fever vaccine. The CDR3 DNA sequence: TGTGCCAGCAGGCGTACAGGGGGTGGCCTGTACTTC. Its translation: CASRRTGGGLYF.